The 13 T cell receptor beta chains reported below all come from one sample, sequenced in a study of T cells expressing NK-cell markers. One entry per CDR3 protein, without DNA, is what TCRdb gives after re-calling the 5' RACE reads. The table for this sample gives roughly 300,000 distinct CDR3 sequences. Specimen: blood T cells: a sorted CD56 or NKG2C T cell subset, CD4+ or CD8+ T cells, or bulk PBMC T cells (not recorded which). The source is a woman aged 18 to 75 in good health.

The chain links TRBV20-1 to TRBJ2-2; TCRdb's D gene call, TRBD2, goes unchecked for lack of DNA. CDR1 is DFQATT, CDR2 SNEGSKA, per germline (reference sequence). This CDR3 has 20 residues. This chain's CDR3 is CSARVSGGGRGHQKTGELFF.

The gene calls are TRBV29-1 and TRBJ2-2; TCRdb's D gene call, TRBD1, goes unchecked for lack of DNA. Germline V gene sequence: CDR1 SQVTM, CDR2 ANQGSEA. CDR3 length: 13 amino acids. CDR3 residues: CSVDRGVPGELFF.

The chain's CDR3 is CASNPQGWNEQFF. The chain employs TRBV7-2 and TRBJ2-1; TCRdb designates TRBD1, a call that cannot be tested without DNA. The CDR3 spans 13 residues. Germline-derived CDR1 and CDR2 are SGHTA and FQGNSA.

The rearrangement joins TRBV5-4 to TRBJ2-7; TCRdb gives TRBD1 as the D gene, but with no DNA this cannot be confirmed. Germline V gene data show CDR1 as SGHNT and CDR2 as YYREEE (reference sequence). This CDR3 region has 14 residues. CDR3 residues: CASSPGGETYEQYF.

CDR3 residues: CAIRLQGAPNTEAFF. V gene TRBV10-3 combines with J gene TRBJ1-1; TCRdb's D call, TRBD1, is unchecked because there is no DNA. This CDR3 has 15 amino acids. Germline V gives CDR1 ENHRY, CDR2 SYGVKD.

This chain connects TRBV12-3 or TRBV12-4 to TRBJ2-1; absent DNA, TCRdb's TRBD2 call cannot be checked. The CDR3 totals 18 residues. CDR3 in amino acids: CASSLAQGAGTSVDEQFF.

This chain uses TRBV18 with TRBJ1-4; TCRdb picks TRBD1, but there is no DNA to check that call. The CDR3 is 16 amino acids. Germline V lookup: CDR1 KGHSH, CDR2 LQKENI. The CDR3 reads CASSPPVGPGNEKLFF.

The V gene is TRBV7-2, the J gene TRBJ2-7; lacking DNA, the TRBD2 call made by TCRdb goes unchecked. CDR1 and CDR2 from the germline V gene are SGHTA and FQGNSA. The CDR3 sequence is 12 residues long. The CDR3 reads CASGREYYEQYF.

The chain couples TRBV6-1 to TRBJ1-5; as DNA is missing, the TRBD1 call by TCRdb cannot be tested. Germline lookup yields CDR1 MNHNS and CDR2 SASEGT. CDR3 length: 19 amino acids. The CDR3: CASRKRQGGTSDSNQPQHF.

This chain links TRBV7-6 with TRBJ2-5; the TCRdb D gene call, TRBD1, has no DNA to confirm it. The CDR3 length is 15 residues. CDR1 and CDR2 (germline): SGHVS, FNYEAQ. CDR3: CASSLAGTVKETQYF.

The chain employs TRBV5-4 and TRBJ2-3; TCRdb indicates TRBD1, and absent DNA this call remains unverified. The germline V gene encodes CDR1 SGHNT and CDR2 YYREEE (reference sequence). The CDR3 has 15 residues. CDR3 protein: CASSKDRGRTDTQYF.

The J gene is TRBJ1-1, the V gene TRBV18; TCRdb names TRBD1, which stays unverified in the absence of DNA. The germline V gene has CDR1 KGHSH and CDR2 LQKENI. The CDR3 loop spans 17 amino acids. This CDR3 reads CASSPPVGGIGLTEAFF.

The chain links TRBV12-3 or TRBV12-4 to TRBJ2-3; the D call of TRBD1 rests on TCRdb alone, since no DNA is present to check it. The CDR3 has 15 residues. The CDR3 region is CASSFLRGGTDTQYF.